The 15 T cell receptor beta chains below come from one sample, sequenced in a study of blood T cells in healthy people across ages. Together with a sample-barcoded 5' primer, a J-beta primer mix was included in a second PCR lasting about 6 to 11 cycles. Via MiXCR, TCRdb re-called the 5' RACE reads, giving one row per CDR3 protein. The repertoire holds about 1.6 million distinct CDR3 sequences, 30% to 40% seen once, with roughly 10% in the top ten. Source material: blood. These receptors were collected from a young woman in good health.

Concerning this clonotype: One junction end does not reproduce the germline sequence, and a read error may be involved. V usage is TRBV24-1 and J usage is TRBJ2-1, with 7 bases matching TRBD1. The CDR3 covers 19 residues. From germline, CDR1 is KGHDR and CDR2 SFDVKD. CDR3 bases: TGTGCCACCTCTCCGAGATCTGTAAGTTACAGGGGAAACTACAATGCGCAGTTCTTC. It is translated as CATSPRSVSYRGNYNAQFF.

This clonotype was seen a handful of times. V gene TRBV14 combines with J gene TRBJ2-7; D not certain. This CDR3 comprises 12 residues. V was pared by 1 base and J by 6 bases, with 7 bases between. CDR1 SGHDN and CDR2 FVKESK come from the germline V gene. The CDR3 region has the DNA TGTGCCAGCAGCCAAGCCGGCATCGAGCAGTACTTC. Its protein is CASSQAGIEQYF. Full variable domain (remainder filled in from reference TRBV14 and TRBJ2-7): EAGVTQFPSHSVIEKGQTVTLRCDPISGHDNLYWYRRVMGKEIKFLLHFVKESKQDESGMPNNRFLAERTGGTYSTLKVQPAELEDSGVYFCASSQAGIEQYFGPGTRLTVT.

This clonotype appeared a few times. The chain is built from TRBV7-2 and TRBJ2-5; no definite D call. CDR1 is SGHTA and CDR2 is FQGNSA in the germline V gene. This CDR3 contains 16 residues. V was pared by 1 base and J by 5 bases, with 17 bases between. The DNA of the CDR3 is TGTGCCAGCAGCTTAGGGCCAGACCCGACAAGGGAGACCCAGTACTTC. It yields the protein CASSLGPDPTRETQYF.

This clonotype was found many times. V and J are TRBV29-1 and TRBJ2-7; 9 positions agree with TRBD2. The CDR3 covers 14 residues. From germline, CDR1 is SQVTM and CDR2 ANQGSEA. V lost 6 bases, J lost 0 bases, and 6 bases stayed unmatched. The CDR3 DNA reads as TGCAGCGTGCTCAGCGGGGGGAACTCCTACGAGCAGTACTTC. This codes for CSVLSGGNSYEQYF.

This sequence joins TRBV9 and TRBJ1-1, with 9 nucleotides matching TRBD1. Trimming removed 1 base from V and 4 bases from J; junction bases left unmatched: 5. CDR1 and CDR2 (germline): SGDLS, YYNGEE. The CDR3 length is 15 residues. The CDR3 DNA reads TGTGCCAGCAGCGTATCCCGGGACAGGGTCACTGAAGCTTTCTTT. This sequence encodes CASSVSRDRVTEAFF.

This clonotype was picked up a small number of times. V is TRBV12-3 or TRBV12-4 and J is TRBJ2-1; D not resolved. V lost 5 bases, J lost 9 bases, and 8 bases lay in between. This CDR3 spans 11 amino acids. The CDR3 bases are TGTGCCAGCAGTAGTACTCCTGAGCAGTTCTTC. Amino acid sequence: CASSSTPEQFF.

About this clonotype itself: Given a much more abundant clone one base away, this may be a read error. V is TRBV9 and J is TRBJ2-1, with D hard to call. The CDR3 is 13 amino acids. The germline gives CDR1 SGDLS, CDR2 YYNGEE. V dropped 0 bases and J dropped 5 bases, with 6 bases sitting between them. The CDR3 DNA sequence: TGTGCCAGCAGCGTAGGAGTTAACAATGAGCAGTTCTTC. Its translation is CASSVGVNNEQFF.

This clonotype showed up many times. The genes are TRBV5-1 and TRBJ2-6; TRBD1 matches at 7 bases. The CDR3 is 17 residues long. V lost 4 bases and J lost 0; bases outside the gene matches: 7. Germline CDR1 SGHRS, CDR2 YFSETQ. In DNA form, the CDR3 reads TGCGCCAGCAGCCCAAGGACAGGCAGCTCTGGGGCCAACGTCCTGACTTTC. Protein: CASSPRTGSSGANVLTF.

This sequence joins TRBV7-9 and TRBJ1-2; 8 positions agree with TRBD1. The germline V gene has CDR1 SEHNR and CDR2 FQNEAQ (reference sequence). Trimming took 5 bases from V and 6 from J; bases not matched to a gene: 11. The CDR3 totals 15 residues. This CDR3 reads CASSAGQVRSNGYTF. The CDR3, as DNA: TGTGCCAGCAGCGCGGGACAGGTGAGATCGAATGGCTACACCTTC. The full variable domain, with the rest looked up from reference TRBV7-9 and TRBJ1-2, is DTGVSQNPRHKITKRGQNVTFRCDPISEHNRLYWYRQTLGQGPEFLTYFQNEAQLEKSRLLSDRFSAERPKGSFSTLEIQRTEQGDSAMYLCASSAGQVRSNGYTFGSGTRLTVV.

V and J are TRBV3-1 and TRBJ2-6; D gene ambiguous. The germline V gene has CDR1 LGHDT and CDR2 YNNKEL (reference sequence). V lost 4 bases and J lost 0, with 7 bases in between. The CDR3 extends over 15 amino acids. The CDR3 protein is CASSRLGSGANVLTF. The CDR3 bases are TGTGCCAGCAGCCGCCTCGGCTCTGGGGCCAACGTCCTGACTTTC.

This clonotype showed up just a few times. The chain is built from TRBV6-1 and TRBJ2-1; no clear D gene. In germline, CDR1 is MNHNS, CDR2 SASEGT. V dropped 1 base and J dropped 7 bases, with 5 bases sitting between them. The CDR3 loop spans 12 amino acids. The CDR3 loop is CASSEVVNEQFF. DNA of the CDR3: TGTGCCAGCAGTGAAGTTGTGAATGAGCAGTTCTTC.

This rearrangement joins TRBV12-3 or TRBV12-4 to TRBJ1-5, with a weak D call TRBD1 (6 bases). V lost 0 bases and J 2 bases, leaving 11 bases between the germline ends. The CDR3 contains 16 residues. The CDR3 loop is CASSLAGGLGNQPQHF. The CDR3 DNA follows: TGTGCCAGCAGTTTAGCCGGGGGCCTTGGCAATCAGCCCCAGCATTTT.

The chain couples TRBV7-8 to TRBJ2-7; 7 bases align to TRBD1. V shed 1 base and J 5 bases; nucleotides not matched to a gene: 8. The CDR3 runs to 15 residues. The germline gives CDR1 SGHVS, CDR2 FQNEAQ. The CDR3 bases are TGTGCCAGCAGCTTAGACCAGACAGGGTGGGACGAGCAGTACTTC. The encoded protein is CASSLDQTGWDEQYF.

This chain links TRBV20-1 with TRBJ2-1; 8 bases map to TRBD1. The junction had 6 bases not matched to a gene; V was cut back by 0 bases and J by 5 bases. Per germline, CDR1 DFQATT and CDR2 SNEGSKA (reference sequence). This CDR3 has 15 amino acids. As DNA, the CDR3 is TGCAGTGCTAGAGATCCGGACAGGGTAAACAATGAGCAGTTCTTC. This sequence encodes CSARDPDRVNNEQFF.

This clonotype was recorded a few times. The chain joins TRBV20-1 to TRBJ1-5, with D possibly matching TRBD1 (6 bases). The CDR3 extends over 15 amino acids. Trimming stripped 5 bases from V and 0 bases from J, with 14 bases between. Germline values: CDR1 DFQATT, CDR2 SNEGSKA (reference sequence). CDR3 sequence: CSAETGKTSNQPQHF. CDR3 DNA sequence: TGCAGTGCTGAAACAGGGAAGACTAGCAATCAGCCCCAGCATTTT.